This paragraph covers one T cell receptor beta chain sequence. This entry is derived from a study of cytomegalovirus exposure and HLA in healthy donors. Donors showed nominal health when sampled, although they likely had unrecorded immune exposures. The PCR employed 60 Vbeta primers together with 13 Jbeta primers. Measured with immunoSEQ multiplex PCR; TCRdb has only the in-frame clones, and not every one. The sample shows fewer than 150,000 clones, about 80% of them seen only once. The CDR3 consists of 14 residues. After removal of 5 bases from V and 2 bases from J, the junction contained 5 bases not matched to a gene. CDR1 is MDHEN and CDR2 is SYDVKM in the germline V gene.

Sequencing was performed on PBMCs. This TCR came from a young man in good health and CMV-seronegative. The V gene is TRBV28, the J gene TRBJ1-2; TRBD1 matches at 7 bases. As DNA, the CDR3 is TGTGCCAGCAGTACAGGGGCCCTCAACTATGGCTACACCTTC. Protein: CASSTGALNYGYTF.